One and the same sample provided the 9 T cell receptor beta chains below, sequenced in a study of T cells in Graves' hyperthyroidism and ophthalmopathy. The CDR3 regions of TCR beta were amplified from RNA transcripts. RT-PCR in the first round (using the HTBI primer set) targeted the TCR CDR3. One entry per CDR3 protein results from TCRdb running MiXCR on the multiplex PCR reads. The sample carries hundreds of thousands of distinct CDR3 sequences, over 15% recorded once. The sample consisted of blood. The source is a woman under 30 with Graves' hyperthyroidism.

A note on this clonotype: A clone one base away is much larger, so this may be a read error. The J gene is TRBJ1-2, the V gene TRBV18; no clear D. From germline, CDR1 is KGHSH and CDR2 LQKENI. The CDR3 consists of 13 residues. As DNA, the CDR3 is TGTACCAGCTCACCCAAGGAGAACTATGGCTACACCTTC. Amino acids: CTSSPKENYGYTF.

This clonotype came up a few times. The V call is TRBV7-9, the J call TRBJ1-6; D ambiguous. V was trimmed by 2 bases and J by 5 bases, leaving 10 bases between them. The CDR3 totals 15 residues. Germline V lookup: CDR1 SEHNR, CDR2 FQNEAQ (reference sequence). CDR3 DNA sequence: TGTGCCAGCAGCTTAACGGTGGGCGATAATTCACCCCTCCACTTT. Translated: CASSLTVGDNSPLHF.

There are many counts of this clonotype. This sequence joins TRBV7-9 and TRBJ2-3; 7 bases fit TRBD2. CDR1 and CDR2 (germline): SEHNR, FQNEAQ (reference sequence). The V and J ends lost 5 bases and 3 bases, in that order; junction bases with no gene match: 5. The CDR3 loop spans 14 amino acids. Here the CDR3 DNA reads TGTGCCAGCAGCCAGTCGGGACTAACAGATACGCAGTATTTT. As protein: CASSQSGLTDTQYF.

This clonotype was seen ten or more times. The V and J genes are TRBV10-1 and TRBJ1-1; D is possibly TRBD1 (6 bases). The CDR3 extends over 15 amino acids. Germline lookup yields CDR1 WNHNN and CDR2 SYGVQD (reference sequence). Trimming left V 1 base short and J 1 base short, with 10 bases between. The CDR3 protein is CASSELSGANTEAFF. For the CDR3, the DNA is TGCGCCAGCAGTGAGTTATCAGGGGCGAACACTGAAGCTTTCTTT.

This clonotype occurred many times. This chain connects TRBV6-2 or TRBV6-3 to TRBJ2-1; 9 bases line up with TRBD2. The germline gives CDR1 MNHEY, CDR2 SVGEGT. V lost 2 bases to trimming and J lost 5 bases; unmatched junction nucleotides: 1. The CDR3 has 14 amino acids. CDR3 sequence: CASSYRGRDNEQFF. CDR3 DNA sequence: TGTGCCAGCAGTTACCGCGGGAGGGACAATGAGCAGTTCTTC.

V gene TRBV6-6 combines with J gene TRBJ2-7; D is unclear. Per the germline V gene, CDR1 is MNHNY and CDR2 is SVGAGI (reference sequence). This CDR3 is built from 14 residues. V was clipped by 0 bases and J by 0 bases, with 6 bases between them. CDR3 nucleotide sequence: TGTGCCAGCAGTTACTCGTGGGGCTCCTACGAGCAGTACTTC. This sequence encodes CASSYSWGSYEQYF.

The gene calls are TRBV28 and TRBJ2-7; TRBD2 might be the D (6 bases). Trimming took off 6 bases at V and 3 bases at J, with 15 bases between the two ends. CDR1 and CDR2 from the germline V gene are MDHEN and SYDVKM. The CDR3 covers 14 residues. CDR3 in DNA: TGTGCCAGCAGCCTGCTAGGGACTGGCTACGAGCAGTACTTC. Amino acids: CASSLLGTGYEQYF.

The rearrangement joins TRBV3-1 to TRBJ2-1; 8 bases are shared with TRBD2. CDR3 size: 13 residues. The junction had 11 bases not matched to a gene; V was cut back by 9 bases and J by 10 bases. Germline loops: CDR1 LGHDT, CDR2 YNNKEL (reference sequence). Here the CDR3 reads CASTMLAGKEQFF. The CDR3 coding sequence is TGTGCCAGTACAATGCTAGCGGGCAAAGAGCAGTTCTTC.

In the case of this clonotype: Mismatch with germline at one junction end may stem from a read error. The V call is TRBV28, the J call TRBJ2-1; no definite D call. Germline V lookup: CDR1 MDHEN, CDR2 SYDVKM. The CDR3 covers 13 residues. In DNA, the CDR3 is TGTGCCAGCAGTTTGCCAACCTACAATAAGCAGTTCTTC. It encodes CASSLPTYNKQFF.